Listed below are T cell receptor beta chains from one sample, sequenced in a study of blood T cell repertoires in COVID-19. Sequenced by immunoSEQ multiplex PCR; TCRdb stores in-frame clones only, minus some. The repertoire holds approximately 300,000 clones, approximately 90% seen once, with roughly 5.1% in the top ten. Sequences were obtained from peripheral blood. The receptors stem from a man in his forties with acute or convalescent COVID-19. CDR3s include the opening cysteine and the closing phenylalanine or tryptophan. The D gene is left open where the match is weak. Clone size, where shown, is once, few, many, or a class for clones that have expanded.

clone_size	d_call	v_call	j_call	cdr3_nt	cdr3_aa
-	-	TRBV6-5	TRBJ1-5	TGTGCCACGTCTGAGGCGGTTTGGCAGCCCCAGCATTTT	CATSEAVWQPQHF
-	TRBD1	TRBV6-2/TRBV6-3	TRBJ2-1	TGTGCCAGCAGTTACTCCGGGACAGGCATCAATGAGCAGTTCTTC	CASSYSGTGINEQFF
-	TRBD1	TRBV10-1	TRBJ2-1	TGCGCCAGCACCAAATCAAGGACAGGGAAAGGTGAGCAGTTCTTC	CASTKSRTGKGEQFF
-	TRBD2	TRBV29-1	TRBJ2-2	TGCAGCGCCCGGACTAGCGGCACCGGGGAGCTGTTTTTT	CSARTSGTGELFF
-	-	TRBV5-8	TRBJ2-3	TGTGCCAGCGCCCCGTTGGGCACCTCCACAGATACGCAGTATTTT	CASAPLGTSTDTQYF
-	-	TRBV2	TRBJ1-6	TGTGCCAGCTCAGGGGCAGATAATTCACCCCTCCACTTT	CASSGADNSPLHF
-	TRBD2	TRBV9	TRBJ2-1	TGTGCCAGCAGCCCTAGGGCTAGCGGGGGTAATGAGCAGTTCTTC	CASSPRASGGNEQFF
-	TRBD2	TRBV6-5	TRBJ2-3	TGTGCCAGCAGGGCCGGCGGGGGGGCAGATACGCAGTATTTT	CASRAGGGADTQYF
-	-	TRBV6-5	TRBJ2-1	TGTGCCAGCACCAGAGCCGGGGAGCAGTTCTTC	CASTRAGEQFF
once	-	TRBV7-2	TRBJ1-5	TGTGCCAGCAGCTTATGGGGCACTGGCAATCAGCCCCAGCATTTT	CASSLWGTGNQPQHF
-	-	TRBV25-1	TRBJ1-4	TGTGCCAGCAGTGAGGGGCTTGCAACTAATGAAAAACTGTTTTTT	CASSEGLATNEKLFF
-	-	TRBV2	TRBJ1-5	TGTGCCAGCAGTGCGGACAGCGGAGGGCCCCAGCATTTT	CASSADSGGPQHF
-	-	TRBV5-4	TRBJ2-1	TGTGCCAGCACTTCGGAGGCAGGGAGGATTTACAATGAGCAGTTCTTC	CASTSEAGRIYNEQFF
-	TRBD1	TRBV5-6	TRBJ1-2	TGTGCCAGCAGCTTGGTTGATCCGGGACAGCTGCGTGGCTACACCTTC	CASSLVDPGQLRGYTF
once	-	TRBV11-2	TRBJ2-6	TGTGCCAGCAGCTTAGGTGTCAGGCCTGGGGCCAACGTCCTGACTTTC	CASSLGVRPGANVLTF
-	-	TRBV10-2	TRBJ1-1	TGCGCCAGCAGTTTCCGGGGGGGGTCCATGAACACTGAAGCTTTCTTT	CASSFRGGSMNTEAFF
-	-	TRBV19	TRBJ1-1	TGTGCCAGTAGTAGTGTAGAACGGAACACTGAAGCTTTCTTT	CASSSVERNTEAFF
-	TRBD1	TRBV7-2	TRBJ2-5	TGTGCCAGCAGCTTTGGGGACAGGTCGGAGACCCAGTACTTC	CASSFGDRSETQYF
-	TRBD1	TRBV18	TRBJ1-5	TGTGCCAGCTCACCCGGGACAGGGAATCAGCCCCAGCATTTT	CASSPGTGNQPQHF
-	TRBD2	TRBV19	TRBJ2-2	TGTGCCAGTCGCATGGGACTAGCCGGGGAGCTGTTTTTT	CASRMGLAGELFF
-	-	TRBV11-1	TRBJ2-7	TGTGCCAGCAGCTTAGATCCAGGTGACTACGAGCAGTACTTC	CASSLDPGDYEQYF
-	-	TRBV9	TRBJ2-7	TGTGCCAGCAGCGAAGGGGACAACGCCTACGAGCAGTACTTC	CASSEGDNAYEQYF
-	-	TRBV4-2	TRBJ1-4	TGTGCCAGCAGCCACTGGGGGGAGAAACTGTTTTTT	CASSHWGEKLFF
-	-	TRBV6-1	TRBJ1-2	TGTGCCAGCAGTGAAGTGGCAGGTAACTATGGCTACACCTTC	CASSEVAGNYGYTF
few	-	TRBV5-1	TRBJ2-7	TGCGCCAGCAGCTTGGTGGGGGCGAGCAACGAGCAGTACTTC	CASSLVGASNEQYF
few	TRBD1	TRBV27	TRBJ1-2	TGTGCCAGCAGACGGACAGGGGCTAAAGACTATGGCTACACCTTC	CASRRTGAKDYGYTF
-	TRBD1	TRBV5-6	TRBJ1-2	TGTGCCAGCAGCTTGCGGCAGGGGGGCGGCTACACCTTC	CASSLRQGGGYTF
-	-	TRBV7-9	TRBJ1-6	TGTGCCAGCAGCCTGGGCCCTCGACCCCTCCACTTT	CASSLGPRPLHF
-	-	TRBV9	TRBJ2-7	TGTGCCAGCAGCGTAAACTCGGAGAGAGGCGAGCAGTACTTC	CASSVNSERGEQYF
-	-	TRBV6-5	TRBJ1-5	TGTGCCAGCACGGTCAGGGGAGGCAATCAGCCCCAGCATTTT	CASTVRGGNQPQHF
-	TRBD1	TRBV7-9	TRBJ1-3	TGTGCCAGCAGCTTATCGGACAGGAACTCTGGAAACACCATATATTTT	CASSLSDRNSGNTIYF
once	TRBD2	TRBV4-2	TRBJ2-1	TGTGCCAGCAGCCCACTAGCGGGGGGTTCCTACAATGAGCAGTTCTTC	CASSPLAGGSYNEQFF
-	TRBD1	TRBV7-9	TRBJ1-1	TGTGCCAGCAGCCCAACAGGGGGCACTGAAGCTTTCTTT	CASSPTGGTEAFF
-	-	TRBV2	TRBJ1-2	TGTGCCAGCAGTGAAGGGCGGTCCTATGGCTACACCTTC	CASSEGRSYGYTF
-	-	TRBV11-2	TRBJ1-2	TGTGCCAGCGGAGGAATTAGGGGGAACTTCTGGGGCTACACCTTC	CASGGIRGNFWGYTF
-	-	TRBV6-5	TRBJ1-4	TGTGCCAGCAGTTCCCCCGACACCCCCGAAGGTGAAAAACTGTTTTTT	CASSSPDTPEGEKLFF
-	-	TRBV6-5	TRBJ2-3	TGTGCCAGCAGTTACCAAGCAAGCACAGATACGCAGTATTTT	CASSYQASTDTQYF
-	TRBD2	TRBV5-4	TRBJ2-7	TGTGCCAGCACCCCGGGGGGTTCCTACGAGCAGTACTTC	CASTPGGSYEQYF
once	TRBD1	TRBV12-5	TRBJ2-7	TGTGCTAGTGGCCCTTTCGACAGGGTCACCTACGAGCAGTACTTC	CASGPFDRVTYEQYF
-	-	TRBV6-5	TRBJ1-2	TGTGCCACCGGTGGGGGCCCCTATGGCTACACCTTC	CATGGGPYGYTF
few	-	TRBV5-6	TRBJ2-2	TGTGCCAGCAGCTCCCAAGCGGCGACCGCTAACACCGGGGAGCTGTTTTTT	CASSSQAATANTGELFF
-	-	TRBV12-3/TRBV12-4	TRBJ1-1	TGTGCCAGCAGCTCCGGGACATATGAAGCTTTCTTT	CASSSGTYEAFF
few	-	TRBV6-5	TRBJ1-1	TGTGCCAGCAGGCGCATTGGCACTGAAGCTTTCTTT	CASRRIGTEAFF
once	-	TRBV6-2/TRBV6-3	TRBJ1-1	TGTGCCAGCAGTTACCAGCGGGGGGGGACTGAAGCTTTCTTT	CASSYQRGGTEAFF
once	TRBD1	TRBV7-2	TRBJ2-7	TGTGCCAGCAGCCGGACAGGGTTAGCCTACGAGCAGTACTTC	CASSRTGLAYEQYF
-	-	TRBV19	TRBJ1-6	TGTGCCAGTAGGTCGGCGGAATATAATTCACCCCTCCACTTT	CASRSAEYNSPLHF
-	-	TRBV6-4	TRBJ1-5	TGTGCCAGCAGTGACTCGATTTCCCCAGTTAGCAATCAGCCCCAGCATTTT	CASSDSISPVSNQPQHF
once	TRBD2	TRBV5-6	TRBJ2-1	TGTGCCAGCAGGCTCTCAGGTCCACTAGCGGCGGGACATGAGCAGTTCTTC	CASRLSGPLAAGHEQFF
-	-	TRBV6-5	TRBJ1-2	TGTGCCAGCAGTTACGAGGGAAACTATGGCTACACCTTC	CASSYEGNYGYTF
-	-	TRBV4-2	TRBJ1-2	TGTGCCAGCAGCCAAGAGGAGCAGACCAACTATGGCTACACCTTC	CASSQEEQTNYGYTF
-	-	TRBV29-1	TRBJ2-7	TGCAGCGTTCCGGGCTCCTACGAGCAGTACTTC	CSVPGSYEQYF
-	-	TRBV6-5	TRBJ1-2	TGTGCCAGCAGCCGCAAGGCCAGGAACTATGGCTACACCTTC	CASSRKARNYGYTF
-	-	TRBV7-2	TRBJ1-4	TGTGCCAGCAGCTTAGGGTCCAGGGGCCTTGCAACTAATGAAAAACTGTTTTTT	CASSLGSRGLATNEKLFF
-	-	TRBV19	TRBJ1-1	TGTGCCAGTAGTATTTGGGGGCTGAGTGGGAACACTGAAGCTTTCTTT	CASSIWGLSGNTEAFF
-	-	TRBV5-1	TRBJ2-1	TGCGCCAGCAGCTTCTCCAACTTGATCAATGAGCAGTTCTTC	CASSFSNLINEQFF
-	TRBD2	TRBV6-5	TRBJ2-3	TGTGCCAGCAGGTCTAGCGGAATAGTCACAGATACGCAGTATTTT	CASRSSGIVTDTQYF
-	TRBD1	TRBV18	TRBJ2-1	TGTGCCAGCTCACCAAATTCAGGGGGCATCTACAATGAGCAGTTCTTC	CASSPNSGGIYNEQFF
-	TRBD1	TRBV11-2	TRBJ1-1	TGTGCCAGCAGCTTAGGGAGGATGGACAGGGGGTCGATAGGCACTGAAGCTTTCTTT	CASSLGRMDRGSIGTEAFF
-	-	TRBV4-1	TRBJ1-5	TGCGCCAGCAGCCAAGGGTACACCCCGGGGCAGCCCCAGCATTTT	CASSQGYTPGQPQHF